These T cell receptor beta chains were read from a single sample in a study of spatial heterogeneity in lung cancer. TCRdb re-called the 5' RACE reads through MiXCR, storing one row per CDR3 protein. The repertoire has some 47,000 distinct CDR3 sequences, less than 9% of them found once; the top ten carry around 13%. Sequencing was performed on PBMCs, taken at surgery. The receptors come from a female donor with early-stage non-small cell lung cancer. Each CDR3 is given with its conserved first and last residue. A D gene is named only where the DNA matches it firmly. Not every row has a clone size; where given, it reads once, few, many or a size class.

15	few	TRBV10-3	TRBJ2-1	TRBD2	CAIRNSGGAYNEQFF	TGTGCCATCAGAAATAGCGGGGGGGCCTACAATGAGCAGTTCTTC
16	NA	TRBV6-6	TRBJ2-7	TRBD1	CASSPRTTGSTYEQYF	TGTGCCAGCAGTCCCCGGACGACAGGGAGTACCTACGAGCAGTACTTC
15	few	TRBV7-2	TRBJ2-3	NA	CASSLASAITDTQYF	TGTGCCAGCAGCTTAGCTTCCGCAATCACAGATACGCAGTATTTT
15	few	TRBV10-1	TRBJ2-1	NA	CASRETPYSYNEQFF	TGCGCCAGCAGAGAGACGCCTTACAGCTACAATGAGCAGTTCTTC
17	few	TRBV19	TRBJ2-6	NA	CASSMWGLLDGANVLTF	TGTGCCAGTAGTATGTGGGGGCTTCTTGATGGGGCCAACGTCCTGACTTTC
15	NA	TRBV6-2/TRBV6-3	TRBJ2-2	NA	CASSPQGLNTGELFF	TGTGCCAGCAGCCCCCAGGGATTGAACACCGGGGAGCTGTTTTTT
16	few	TRBV20-1	TRBJ2-2	TRBD2	CSARDRGGAGTGELFF	TGCAGTGCTAGAGACCGCGGGGGGGCTGGGACCGGGGAGCTGTTTTTT
13	few	TRBV5-1	TRBJ2-7	NA	CASSPTGVYEQYF	TGCGCCAGCAGCCCGACGGGGGTCTACGAGCAGTACTTC
13	few	TRBV20-1	TRBJ2-1	NA	CSAREGFGLQQFF	TGCAGTGCTAGAGAAGGCTTCGGCTTACAGCAGTTCTTC
14	many	TRBV12-3/TRBV12-4	TRBJ2-7	NA	CASSLAPPGYEQYF	TGTGCCAGCAGTTTAGCGCCCCCAGGGTACGAGCAGTACTTC
13	many	TRBV6-5	TRBJ1-1	TRBD1	CASSRGQGFEAFF	TGTGCCAGCAGTCGCGGACAGGGGTTTGAAGCTTTCTTT
17	NA	TRBV25-1	TRBJ1-4	NA	CASSETGPAGYNEKLFF	TGTGCCAGCAGCGAAACCGGGCCGGCAGGGTATAATGAAAAACTGTTTTTT
15	many	TRBV7-9	TRBJ2-3	NA	CASSFGGLGTDTQYF	TGTGCCAGCAGCTTTGGGGGGCTGGGCACAGATACGCAGTATTTT
14	few	TRBV29-1	TRBJ1-1	NA	CSVVVQGGGTEAFF	TGCAGCGTTGTGGTCCAGGGCGGCGGCACTGAAGCTTTCTTT
18	NA	TRBV10-3	TRBJ2-2	NA	CAISEFVSGTANTGELFF	TGTGCCATCAGTGAGTTTGTCAGTGGTACTGCGAACACCGGGGAGCTGTTTTTT
12	many	TRBV10-2	TRBJ2-7	NA	CASSDGGNEQYF	TGCGCCAGCAGTGATGGGGGTAACGAGCAGTACTTC
14	many	TRBV28	TRBJ1-2	NA	CASSRGAEAYGYTF	TGTGCCAGCAGCCGGGGGGCCGAGGCCTATGGCTACACCTTC
16	once	TRBV10-3	TRBJ2-4	TRBD2	CAISESGGVDKNIQYF	TGTGCCATCAGTGAGTCGGGGGGGGTAGACAAAAACATTCAGTACTTC
17	many	TRBV20-1	TRBJ2-7	NA	CSARGASSARPSGEQYF	TGCAGTGCTAGGGGGGCCAGTAGTGCCAGGCCGTCCGGCGAGCAGTACTTC
14	NA	TRBV5-5	TRBJ1-2	NA	CASSLQTGSYGYTF	TGTGCCAGCAGCTTACAAACAGGGAGCTATGGCTACACCTTC
16	many	TRBV7-2	TRBJ2-3	TRBD2	CASSTKRGTSTDTQYF	TGTGCCAGCAGCACTAAGCGGGGTACTAGCACAGATACGCAGTATTTT
13	NA	TRBV6-2/TRBV6-3	TRBJ1-6	NA	CASSKDIVGPLHF	TGTGCCAGCAGTAAAGACATCGTCGGACCCCTCCACTTT
20	few	TRBV19	TRBJ2-4	TRBD1	CASSTLKDRGELLAKNIQYF	TGTGCCAGTAGTACCCTTAAGGACAGGGGAGAGTTACTAGCCAAAAACATTCAGTACTTC
15	NA	TRBV7-2	TRBJ2-2	NA	CASSLWRGSNGELFF	TGTGCCAGCAGCTTATGGAGGGGGAGTAACGGGGAGCTGTTTTTT
19	many	TRBV2	TRBJ2-3	TRBD2	CASSEPSGGAIWSTDTQYF	TGTGCCAGCAGTGAACCTAGCGGGGGGGCCATATGGAGCACAGATACGCAGTATTTT
14	NA	TRBV5-6	TRBJ2-7	NA	CASSSVVGVYEQYF	TGTGCCAGCAGCTCGGTCGTTGGAGTCTACGAGCAGTACTTC
18	many	TRBV4-3	TRBJ2-3	NA	CASSQDLGGAWSTDTQYF	TGCGCCAGCAGCCAAGATCTGGGGGGCGCGTGGAGCACAGATACGCAGTATTTT
14	NA	TRBV20-1	TRBJ2-5	NA	CSAPEVREQETQYF	TGCAGTGCTCCAGAAGTGAGGGAACAAGAGACCCAGTACTTC
15	many	TRBV5-1	TRBJ2-3	TRBD2	CASSLDSGSTDTQYF	TGCGCCAGCAGCTTGGATAGCGGGAGCACAGATACGCAGTATTTT
13	many	TRBV7-9	TRBJ1-1	NA	CASSPRSQRGAFF	TGTGCCAGCAGCCCGAGGTCTCAAAGGGGAGCTTTCTTT
14	NA	TRBV20-1	TRBJ2-2	NA	CSALGTSNTGELFF	TGCAGTGCTTTAGGGACGAGCAACACCGGGGAGCTGTTTTTT
17	many	TRBV21-1	TRBJ2-7	NA	CASTSLAGGPVCVEQYF	TGTGCCAGCACCTCACTAGCGGGGGGGCCGGTTTGTGTCGAGCAGTACTTC
16	NA	TRBV6-5	TRBJ2-2	NA	CASSRASGKNTGELFF	TGTGCCAGCAGCCGAGCATCCGGAAAGAACACCGGGGAGCTGTTTTTT
15	few	TRBV6-2/TRBV6-3	TRBJ1-3	NA	CASTQGHLLGNTIYF	TGTGCCAGCACCCAAGGACATCTACTTGGAAACACCATATATTTT
14	NA	TRBV13	TRBJ2-7	TRBD1	CASSTRDRYDEQYF	TGTGCCAGCAGCACCCGGGACAGGTACGACGAGCAGTACTTC
16	few	TRBV12-3/TRBV12-4	TRBJ1-2	TRBD1	CASRPPTGGHNYGYTF	TGTGCCAGCAGGCCTCCGACAGGGGGCCATAACTATGGCTACACCTTC
14	many	TRBV7-2	TRBJ2-1	NA	CASSLGGASHEQFF	TGTGCCAGCAGCTTGGGGGGGGCCTCGCATGAGCAGTTCTTC